Below, 24 T cell receptor beta chains from the same sample are listed, as sequenced in a study of blood T cell repertoires in COVID-19. TCRdb's copy holds only in-frame clones and misses some; the assay was immunoSEQ multiplex PCR. Among just over 300,000 clones listed, roughly 89% were seen once. Input material: PBMCs or T cells enriched from blood (not recorded which). These receptor sequences come from a young woman with acute COVID-19.

The chain joins TRBV19 to TRBJ2-7; 7 bases line up with TRBD2. Germline trimming cut 5 bases from V and 4 bases from J; bases unmatched to any gene: 5. Germline CDR1 reads LNHDA; CDR2 reads SQIVND (reference sequence). The CDR3 extends over 13 amino acids. The CDR3 is CASSPAGRYEQYF. CDR3 sequence (DNA): TGTGCCAGTAGTCCAGCGGGGCGGTACGAGCAGTACTTC. Full variable domain (rest looked up from reference TRBV19 and TRBJ2-7): DGGITQSPKYLFRKEGQNVTLSCEQNLNHDAMYWYRQDPGQGLRLIYYSQIVNDFQKGDIAEGYSVSREKKESFPLTVTSAQKNPTAFYLCASSPAGRYEQYFGPGTRLTVT.

This chain connects TRBV27 to TRBJ2-7, with TRBD1 matching 7 bases. Germline loops: CDR1 MNHEY, CDR2 SMNVEV (reference sequence). This CDR3 is 15 amino acids long. The trim removed 5 bases at V and 3 bases at J, leaving 10 bases unmatched. In DNA form, the CDR3 reads TGTGCCAGCAGTACCGCCGGGACAGTAAGCTACGAGCAGTACTTC. Amino acid sequence: CASSTAGTVSYEQYF.

This chain joins TRBV6-5 and TRBJ2-7; D unresolved. The CDR3 is 10 amino acids. V was shortened by 9 bases and J by 3 bases, with 6 bases between the two germline ends. The V gene's germline CDR1 is MNHEY and CDR2 SVGAGI. The CDR3 DNA is TGTGCCAGTACGGGCTACGAGCAGTACTTC. Protein product: CASTGYEQYF.

A remark on this clone: Other nucleotide sequences from this sample produce the same CDR3. The rearrangement links TRBV7-9 to TRBJ1-3; 7 nucleotides align to TRBD1. V gave up 4 bases and J gave up 0 bases; unmatched junction bases: 3. The germline V gene encodes CDR1 SEHNR and CDR2 FQNEAQ (reference sequence). The CDR3 totals 15 residues. CDR3 loop: CASSSGQASGNTIYF. The CDR3 DNA follows: TGTGCCAGCAGCTCTGGACAGGCCTCTGGAAACACCATATATTTT.

This chain connects TRBV19 to TRBJ1-5; weak D call: TRBD1 (6 bases). Looked up from germline, CDR1 is LNHDA and CDR2 is SQIVND (reference sequence). Trimming took 1 base from V and 7 from J, leaving 11 bases between them. The CDR3 sequence is 14 residues long. The CDR3 DNA is TGTGCCAGTAGTATAGGGTCCGGGACACAGCCCCAGCATTTT. Translating it yields CASSIGSGTQPQHF.

The gene calls are TRBV7-2 and TRBJ1-1; no clear D gene. The ends were cut back, 2 bases at V and 8 bases at J, with 6 bases in the middle. There are 11 residues in the CDR3. Germline CDR1 SGHTA, CDR2 FQGNSA. Written as DNA, the CDR3 is TGTGCCAGCAGCTTATTCCGGGAAGCTTTCTTT. Its translation: CASSLFREAFF.

The J gene is TRBJ1-2, the V gene TRBV27, with 7 bases aligning to TRBD1. Germline V gene sequence: CDR1 MNHEY, CDR2 SMNVEV (reference sequence). The CDR3 length is 12 residues. Trimming took 5 bases from V and 6 from J; bases not matched to a gene: 3. Written as DNA, the CDR3 is TGTGCCAGCAGTGGTACAGGGGATGGCTACACCTTC. Amino acids: CASSGTGDGYTF.

This clone was recorded once. V and J are TRBV6-5 and TRBJ2-2, with D tentatively TRBD1 (6 bases). CDR1 and CDR2 (germline): MNHEY, SVGAGI. The CDR3 extends over 15 amino acids. With 6 bases removed from V and 3 bases from J, the gap between germline ends came to 14 bases. The CDR3 bases are TGTGCCAGCAGCCAGGGGCGCTTCTACACCGGGGAGCTGTTTTTT. It is translated as CASSQGRFYTGELFF.

This clone has more than one count but fewer than ten. The chain couples TRBV7-9 to TRBJ2-2, with TRBD1 matching over 8 bases. From germline, CDR1 is SEHNR and CDR2 FQNEAQ (reference sequence). The V and J ends lost 1 base and 6 bases, in that order; junction bases with no gene match: 13. This CDR3 comprises 18 residues. This CDR3 is CASSLDGRGRGLAGELFF. The CDR3 nucleotides read TGTGCCAGCAGCTTAGACGGCCGAGGCAGGGGGCTTGCCGGGGAGCTGTTTTTT.

The J gene is TRBJ2-7, the V gene TRBV28, with 8 bases that match TRBD1. The CDR3 is made up of 15 amino acids. The trim removed 3 bases at V and 3 bases at J, leaving 7 bases unmatched. Germline CDR1 MDHEN, CDR2 SYDVKM. The chain's CDR3 is CASSLLGTGVYEQYF. The CDR3 DNA reads as TGTGCCAGCAGTTTGTTAGGGACAGGAGTCTACGAGCAGTACTTC. The variable domain in full, with the rest retrieved from reference TRBV28 and TRBJ2-7, is DVKVTQSSRYLVKRTGEKVFLECVQDMDHENMFWYRQDPGLGLRLIYFSYDVKMKEKGDIPEGYSVSREKKERFSLILESASTNQTSMYLCASSLLGTGVYEQYFGPGTRLTVT.

The V gene is TRBV21-1, the J gene TRBJ2-7; the table calls TRBD2, which could not be checked here. TRBV21-1 represents a pseudogene. This CDR3 region has 18 residues. The CDR3 DNA follows: TGTGCCAGCAGCAAACTCCTCCCCAGACTGCCGAGCTCCTACGAGCAGTACTTC. Encoded protein: CASSKLLPRLPSSYEQYF.

This chain connects TRBV5-5 to TRBJ1-3; no definite D call. Germline V lookup: CDR1 SGHKS, CDR2 YYEKEE (reference sequence). CDR3 length: 17 residues. V was shortened by 1 base and J by 2 bases, with 16 bases between the two germline ends. The CDR3 loop is CASSLSVGPLPGNTIYF. Written as DNA, the CDR3 is TGTGCCAGCAGCTTGTCTGTTGGCCCTCTTCCTGGAAACACCATATATTTT.

This chain connects TRBV6-5 to TRBJ2-7, with D perhaps matching TRBD2 (5 bases). Germline V gene lookup returns CDR1 MNHEY and CDR2 SVGAGI. The CDR3 spans 14 residues. Trimming left V 2 bases short and J 2 bases short, with 10 bases between. In DNA, the CDR3 is TGTGCCAGCAGTTACCGAGCGGATCCCTACGAGCAGTACTTC. Amino acid sequence: CASSYRADPYEQYF.

V and J are TRBV18 and TRBJ2-7, with 10 bases that match TRBD2. Germline V gives CDR1 KGHSH, CDR2 LQKENI. Unmatched junction bases numbered 5, after V lost 3 bases and J lost 6 bases. The CDR3 sequence is 14 residues long. CDR3 sequence reads: CASSPPSGSREQYF. Written as DNA, the CDR3 is TGTGCCAGCTCACCCCCTAGCGGGAGCCGCGAGCAGTACTTC.

V gene TRBV29-1 combines with J gene TRBJ1-2; D perhaps matches TRBD1 (5 bases). Trimming removed 4 bases from V and 3 bases from J, with 15 bases in between. This CDR3 contains 14 residues. CDR1 and CDR2 (germline): SQVTM, ANQGSEA. CDR3 in DNA: TGCAGCGTTGTTACGTGGGGCGAAGACTATGGCTACACCTTC. As protein: CSVVTWGEDYGYTF.

The V gene is TRBV14, the J gene TRBJ2-1; 10 nucleotides align to TRBD2. Trimming cost V 0 bases and J 8 bases; bases outside gene matches: 13. CDR3 size: 18 residues. CDR1 is SGHDN, CDR2 FVKESK, per germline. The CDR3 sequence is CASSQDESSGRRRDEQFF. Here the CDR3 DNA reads TGTGCCAGCAGCCAAGATGAGTCTAGCGGGAGAAGGAGGGATGAGCAGTTCTTC.

A word on this clone: Other DNA sequences in this specimen translate into the identical CDR3. V is TRBV28 and J is TRBJ2-7; TRBD2 aligns across 11 bases. Losses at the gene ends were 3 bases for V and 2 bases for J; bases not matched to a gene: 3. The CDR3 loop spans 15 amino acids. Germline CDR1 MDHEN, CDR2 SYDVKM. CDR3 in DNA: TGTGCCAGCAGTTTGGGGACTAGCGGCACCTACGAGCAGTACTTC. This sequence encodes CASSLGTSGTYEQYF. The variable domain in full, with the rest retrieved from reference TRBV28 and TRBJ2-7, is DVKVTQSSRYLVKRTGEKVFLECVQDMDHENMFWYRQDPGLGLRLIYFSYDVKMKEKGDIPEGYSVSREKKERFSLILESASTNQTSMYLCASSLGTSGTYEQYFGPGTRLTVT.

V is TRBV15 and J is TRBJ1-2, with 8 positions matching TRBD1. Germline values: CDR1 LNHNV, CDR2 YYDKDF (reference sequence). This CDR3 comprises 17 residues. J lost 8 bases, V lost 1 base, and 15 bases had no gene match. The CDR3 nucleotides read TGTGCCACCAGCAGAGCCGGAGGACAGGGACGGGTCGCCGGCTACACCTTC. This translates into CATSRAGGQGRVAGYTF.

The chain links TRBV11-2 to TRBJ2-1; TRBD2 matches 9 bases. This CDR3 is built from 14 residues. Germline CDR1 and CDR2: SGHAT and FQNNGV. Losses at the gene ends were 1 base for V and 7 bases for J; bases not matched to a gene: 2. Here the CDR3 reads CASSLGRGGNEQFF. The CDR3 nucleotides are TGTGCCAGCAGCTTAGGGCGGGGGGGGAATGAGCAGTTCTTC.

This chain uses TRBV2 with TRBJ2-6; 10 bases fit TRBD1. Germline CDR1 reads SNHLY; CDR2 reads FYNNEI. Trimming removed 6 bases from V and 10 bases from J; junction bases left unmatched: 6. The CDR3 contains 14 residues. The CDR3 bases are TGTGCCAGCAGCGCTAGGGACAGGGGAAACGTCCTGACTTTC. Its translation: CASSARDRGNVLTF.

V is TRBV15 and J is TRBJ1-5, with 8 bases lining up with TRBD1. This CDR3 comprises 16 residues. CDR1 and CDR2 (germline): LNHNV, YYDKDF (reference sequence). With 0 bases clipped from V and 6 bases from J, the junction kept 7 bases outside the gene matches. The CDR3 DNA reads TGTGCCACCAGCAGAGAGCCTCAGGGGGCGTTTCAGCCCCAGCATTTT. Its protein product is CATSREPQGAFQPQHF.

This clone was seen more than once but under ten times. The chain couples TRBV7-3 to TRBJ1-1; perhaps TRBD1 as D (5 bases). CDR1 and CDR2 (germline): SGHTA, FQGTGA. The V end lost 0 bases, the J end lost 6 bases, and 8 bases lay between the germline ends. CDR3 length: 13 amino acids. In nucleotides, the CDR3 is TGTGCCAGCAGCTTAACAGGGGCCGCTGAAGCTTTCTTT. As protein: CASSLTGAAEAFF.

The V gene is TRBV4-1, the J gene TRBJ2-7; 7 bases are shared with TRBD2. The CDR3 is made up of 14 amino acids. Trimming cost V 0 bases and J 3 bases; bases outside gene matches: 2. Per the germline V gene, CDR1 is MGHRA and CDR2 is YSYEKL. In nucleotides, the CDR3 is TGCGCCAGCAGCCAAGATCCGGGGGGCTACGAGCAGTACTTC. Translating it yields CASSQDPGGYEQYF.

This chain links TRBV5-1 with TRBJ1-1; 8 nucleotides line up with TRBD1. The CDR3 is 13 amino acids. J gave up 5 bases and V 4 bases, and 4 bases lay outside the gene matches. Per germline, CDR1 SGHRS and CDR2 YFSETQ. The DNA of the CDR3 is TGCGCCAGCAGCCCGACAGGGGCTACTGAAGCTTTCTTT. This translates into CASSPTGATEAFF.